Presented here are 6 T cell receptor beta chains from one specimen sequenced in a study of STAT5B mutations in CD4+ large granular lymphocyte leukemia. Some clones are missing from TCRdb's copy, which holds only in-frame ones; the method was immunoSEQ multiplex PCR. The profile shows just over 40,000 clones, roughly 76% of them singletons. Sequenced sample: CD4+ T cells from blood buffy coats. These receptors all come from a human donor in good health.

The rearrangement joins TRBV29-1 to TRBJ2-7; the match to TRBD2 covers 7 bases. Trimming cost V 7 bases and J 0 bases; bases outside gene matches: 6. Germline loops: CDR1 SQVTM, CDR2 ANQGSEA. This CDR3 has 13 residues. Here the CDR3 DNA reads TGCAGCGCCGGGGAGGGGTCCTCCTACGAGCAGTACTTC. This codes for CSAGEGSSYEQYF.

DNA of the CDR3: TGCGCCAGCAGCTTGGAGTTCCTCTCAGATACGCAGTATTTT. It encodes CASSLEFLSDTQYF. The rearrangement joins TRBV5-1 to TRBJ2-3; D is unclear. This CDR3 is 14 amino acids long. From germline, CDR1 is SGHRS and CDR2 YFSETQ. Trimming cost V 0 bases and J 4 bases, with 9 bases left between them. The variable domain in full, completed from reference TRBV5-1 and TRBJ2-3, reads KAGVTQTPRYLIKTRGQQVTLSCSPISGHRSVSWYQQTPGQGLQFLFEYFSETQRNKGNFPGRFSGRQFSNSRSEMNVSTLELGDSALYLCASSLEFLSDTQYFGPGTRLTVL.

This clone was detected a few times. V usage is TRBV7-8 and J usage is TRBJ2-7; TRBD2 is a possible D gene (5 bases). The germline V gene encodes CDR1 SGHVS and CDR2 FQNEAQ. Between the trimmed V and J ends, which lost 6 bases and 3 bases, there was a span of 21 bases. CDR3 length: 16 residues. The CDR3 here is CASSPLLTGRGYEQYF. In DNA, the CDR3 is TGTGCCAGCAGTCCTCTTCTGACGGGCCGGGGCTACGAGCAGTACTTC.

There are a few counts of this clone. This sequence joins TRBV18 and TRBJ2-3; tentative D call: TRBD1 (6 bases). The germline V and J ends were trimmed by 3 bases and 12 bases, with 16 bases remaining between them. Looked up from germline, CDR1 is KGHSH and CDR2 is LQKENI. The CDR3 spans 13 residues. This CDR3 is CASSPPGQPSQYF. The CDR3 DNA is TGTGCCAGCTCACCTCCCGGACAGCCCTCACAGTATTTT.

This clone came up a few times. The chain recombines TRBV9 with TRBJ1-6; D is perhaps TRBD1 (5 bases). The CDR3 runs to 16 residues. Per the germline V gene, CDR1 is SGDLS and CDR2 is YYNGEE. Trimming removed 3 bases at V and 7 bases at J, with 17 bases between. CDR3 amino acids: CASSGTVGGGNSPLHF. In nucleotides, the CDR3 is TGTGCCAGCAGCGGGACGGTTGGGGGAGGGAATTCACCCCTCCACTTT.

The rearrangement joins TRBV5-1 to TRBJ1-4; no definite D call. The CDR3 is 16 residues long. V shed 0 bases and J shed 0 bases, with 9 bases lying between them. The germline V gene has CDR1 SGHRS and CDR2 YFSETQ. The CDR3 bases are TGCGCCAGCAGCTTGGCCCAGGCCACAACTAATGAAAAACTGTTTTTT. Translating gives CASSLAQATTNEKLFF.